Listed below are T cell receptor beta chains from one sample, sequenced in a study of T cells after yellow fever vaccination. TCRdb called the 5' RACE reads again in MiXCR, with one record for every CDR3 protein. The top ten hold just under 25% of the sample, which has over 250,000 distinct CDR3 sequences, over 4% seen once. The source was PBMCs, collected 5 days after the yellow fever booster vaccination. These receptors all stem from a man between 18 and 35 years old who received the YFV17D yellow fever vaccine. Both conserved end residues are part of each CDR3. A D gene is named only where the DNA matches it firmly. Part of the rows lack a size; the others show once, few, many or a class for expanded clones.

D gene: TRBD1; J gene: TRBJ1-2; V gene: TRBV4-3; clone size: many; CDR3 protein: CASSQEWGQGVHGYTF; CDR3 DNA: TGCGCCAGCAGCCAAGAGTGGGGACAGGGGGTCCATGGCTACACCTTC
D gene: -; J gene: TRBJ1-5; V gene: TRBV19; clone size: -; CDR3 protein: CASSIGLQPQHF; CDR3 DNA: TGTGCCAGTAGTATAGGTTTGCAGCCCCAGCATTTT
D gene: -; J gene: TRBJ2-3; V gene: TRBV4-3; clone size: many; CDR3 protein: CASSPPRGDTQYF; CDR3 DNA: TGCGCCAGCAGCCCTCCGAGGGGTGATACGCAGTATTTT
D gene: TRBD1; J gene: TRBJ1-5; V gene: TRBV7-2; clone size: many; CDR3 protein: CASSDRVGNQPQHF; CDR3 DNA: TGTGCCAGCAGTGACAGGGTTGGCAATCAGCCCCAGCATTTT
D gene: -; J gene: TRBJ2-2; V gene: TRBV7-2; clone size: many; CDR3 protein: CASSLDSGVGTGELFF; CDR3 DNA: TGTGCCAGCAGCTTAGATTCAGGGGTCGGCACCGGGGAGCTGTTTTTT
D gene: -; J gene: TRBJ2-1; V gene: TRBV5-4; clone size: few; CDR3 protein: CASSPASVYNEQFF; CDR3 DNA: TGTGCCAGCAGCCCCGCCTCGGTCTACAATGAGCAGTTCTTC
D gene: -; J gene: TRBJ2-1; V gene: TRBV7-9; clone size: few; CDR3 protein: CASSFREQGQFF; CDR3 DNA: TGTGCCAGCAGCTTTCGGGAACAGGGACAGTTCTTC
D gene: -; J gene: TRBJ2-5; V gene: TRBV19; clone size: -; CDR3 protein: CASSIVDTETQYF; CDR3 DNA: TGTGCCAGTAGTATCGTGGACACAGAGACCCAGTACTTC
D gene: TRBD2; J gene: TRBJ2-3; V gene: TRBV20-1; clone size: many; CDR3 protein: CSAINPGGRADTQYF; CDR3 DNA: TGCAGTGCCATTAACCCGGGGGGGCGGGCAGATACGCAGTATTTT
D gene: -; J gene: TRBJ2-7; V gene: TRBV12-3/TRBV12-4; clone size: many; CDR3 protein: CASSPGDRNYEQYF; CDR3 DNA: TGTGCCAGCAGCCCGGGGGACCGTAACTACGAGCAGTACTTC
D gene: -; J gene: TRBJ1-1; V gene: TRBV19; clone size: -; CDR3 protein: CASSIGSRRDANTEAFF; CDR3 DNA: TGTGCCAGTAGTATCGGCTCCCGGCGGGACGCGAACACTGAAGCTTTCTTT
D gene: TRBD1; J gene: TRBJ2-7; V gene: TRBV4-3; clone size: few; CDR3 protein: CASSQEGQGTYEQYF; CDR3 DNA: TGCGCCAGCAGCCAAGAGGGACAGGGTACTTACGAGCAGTACTTC
D gene: -; J gene: TRBJ2-7; V gene: TRBV10-3; clone size: -; CDR3 protein: CATRRTEAGYEQYF; CDR3 DNA: TGTGCCACCAGGAGGACAGAAGCGGGTTACGAGCAGTACTTC
D gene: TRBD2; J gene: TRBJ2-3; V gene: TRBV2; clone size: -; CDR3 protein: CASNPLAGTADTQYF; CDR3 DNA: TGTGCCAGCAACCCCTTAGCGGGGACGGCAGATACGCAGTATTTT
D gene: -; J gene: TRBJ2-2; V gene: TRBV4-2; clone size: few; CDR3 protein: CASSQGQGVTGELFF; CDR3 DNA: TGTGCCAGCAGCCAGGGCCAGGGAGTCACCGGGGAGCTGTTTTTT
D gene: -; J gene: TRBJ2-2; V gene: TRBV5-1; clone size: many; CDR3 protein: CASSSGKYRELFF; CDR3 DNA: TGCGCCAGCAGCTCCGGTAAATACAGGGAGCTGTTTTTT
D gene: TRBD2; J gene: TRBJ2-1; V gene: TRBV20-1; clone size: -; CDR3 protein: CSANPGTSSSNEQFF; CDR3 DNA: TGCAGTGCTAACCCCGGGACTAGCTCCTCCAATGAGCAGTTCTTC
D gene: TRBD2; J gene: TRBJ2-2; V gene: TRBV6-2/TRBV6-3; clone size: many; CDR3 protein: CASSYAGGRTGELFF; CDR3 DNA: TGTGCCAGCAGTTACGCGGGGGGCCGGACCGGGGAGCTGTTTTTT
D gene: -; J gene: TRBJ2-7; V gene: TRBV4-1; clone size: few; CDR3 protein: CASSQESGDPYEQYF; CDR3 DNA: TGCGCCAGCAGCCAAGAGTCAGGGGATCCCTACGAGCAGTACTTC
D gene: -; J gene: TRBJ2-6; V gene: TRBV4-2; clone size: many; CDR3 protein: CASSRALRGANVLTF; CDR3 DNA: TGTGCCAGCAGCCGAGCCTTGAGGGGGGCCAACGTCCTGACTTTC
D gene: -; J gene: TRBJ1-2; V gene: TRBV7-2; clone size: few; CDR3 protein: CASSLGLPYGYTF; CDR3 DNA: TGTGCCAGCAGCTTGGGACTGCCTTATGGCTACACCTTC
D gene: -; J gene: TRBJ2-6; V gene: TRBV5-1; clone size: many; CDR3 protein: CASSLEGSGANVLTF; CDR3 DNA: TGCGCCAGCAGCTTGGAGGGTAGTGGGGCCAACGTCCTGACTTTC
D gene: -; J gene: TRBJ2-1; V gene: TRBV7-9; clone size: few; CDR3 protein: CASNGYNEQFF; CDR3 DNA: TGTGCCAGCAACGGTTACAATGAGCAGTTCTTC
D gene: TRBD1; J gene: TRBJ1-2; V gene: TRBV18; clone size: -; CDR3 protein: CASSPRDSANYGYTF; CDR3 DNA: TGTGCCAGCTCACCGAGGGACAGCGCTAACTATGGCTACACCTTC
D gene: -; J gene: TRBJ1-1; V gene: TRBV11-2; clone size: few; CDR3 protein: CASSLLARRGRDTEAFF; CDR3 DNA: TGTGCCAGCAGCTTATTGGCTCGCAGGGGACGAGACACTGAAGCTTTCTTT
D gene: -; J gene: TRBJ2-7; V gene: TRBV11-2; clone size: -; CDR3 protein: CASSLGGQTREQYF; CDR3 DNA: TGTGCCAGCAGCTTAGGTGGCCAAACTAGGGAGCAGTACTTC
D gene: -; J gene: TRBJ2-1; V gene: TRBV7-2; clone size: few; CDR3 protein: CASSSLHGSQAGEQFF; CDR3 DNA: TGTGCCAGCAGCTCCTTACACGGGAGTCAAGCCGGCGAGCAGTTCTTC
D gene: -; J gene: TRBJ2-3; V gene: TRBV4-3; clone size: many; CDR3 protein: CASSQDRRGLTDTQYF; CDR3 DNA: TGCGCCAGCAGCCAAGATCGGAGGGGGCTCACAGATACGCAGTATTTT
D gene: -; J gene: TRBJ2-2; V gene: TRBV11-2; clone size: -; CDR3 protein: CASSPAVGSTGELFF; CDR3 DNA: TGTGCCAGCAGCCCCGCTGTGGGAAGTACCGGGGAGCTGTTTTTT
D gene: -; J gene: TRBJ1-6; V gene: TRBV11-2; clone size: many; CDR3 protein: CASRQAFHYNSPLHF; CDR3 DNA: TGTGCCAGCAGACAAGCCTTTCACTATAATTCACCCCTCCACTTT
D gene: -; J gene: TRBJ1-6; V gene: TRBV19; clone size: few; CDR3 protein: CASRDLGDSPLHF; CDR3 DNA: TGTGCCTCAAGGGACCTCGGGGATTCACCCCTCCACTTT
D gene: -; J gene: TRBJ2-2; V gene: TRBV7-2; clone size: many; CDR3 protein: CASSQRRPGELFF; CDR3 DNA: TGTGCCAGCAGTCAGCGCCGCCCCGGGGAGCTGTTTTTT
D gene: -; J gene: TRBJ1-6; V gene: TRBV11-3; clone size: -; CDR3 protein: CASSMDGDSPLHF; CDR3 DNA: TGTGCCAGCAGCATGGACGGAGATTCACCCCTCCACTTT
D gene: -; J gene: TRBJ2-1; V gene: TRBV6-2/TRBV6-3; clone size: -; CDR3 protein: CASRPSGGGYNGQFF; CDR3 DNA: TGTGCCAGCAGACCATCAGGGGGGGGGTACAATGGACAGTTCTTC
D gene: -; J gene: TRBJ2-3; V gene: TRBV2; clone size: -; CDR3 protein: CASSPRQPATGEGVTQYF; CDR3 DNA: TGTGCCAGCAGTCCCCGCCAGCCGGCGACAGGGGAGGGGGTTACGCAGTATTTT
D gene: TRBD2; J gene: TRBJ2-1; V gene: TRBV7-2; clone size: -; CDR3 protein: CASSFPGLAGGLDEQFF; CDR3 DNA: TGTGCCAGCAGCTTTCCGGGACTAGCGGGGGGCCTAGATGAGCAGTTCTTC
D gene: TRBD1; J gene: TRBJ2-7; V gene: TRBV7-2; clone size: many; CDR3 protein: CASSLDRESDEQYF; CDR3 DNA: TGTGCCAGCAGCTTGGACAGGGAGAGCGACGAGCAGTACTTC
D gene: -; J gene: TRBJ2-7; V gene: TRBV5-1; clone size: -; CDR3 protein: CASSLGTGPLYEQYF; CDR3 DNA: TGCGCCAGCAGCTTGGGTACAGGGCCACTCTACGAGCAGTACTTC
D gene: -; J gene: TRBJ1-4; V gene: TRBV5-1; clone size: -; CDR3 protein: CASSLTGENEKLFF; CDR3 DNA: TGCGCCAGCAGCTTGACGGGTGAAAATGAAAAACTGTTTTTT
D gene: -; J gene: TRBJ2-5; V gene: TRBV3-1; clone size: few; CDR3 protein: CASSQDAGFLKTQYF; CDR3 DNA: TGTGCCAGCAGCCAAGATGCGGGGTTCTTGAAGACCCAGTACTTC
D gene: -; J gene: TRBJ2-5; V gene: TRBV19; clone size: -; CDR3 protein: CASSEGGETQYF; CDR3 DNA: TGTGCCAGTAGTGAGGGGGGGGAGACCCAGTACTTC